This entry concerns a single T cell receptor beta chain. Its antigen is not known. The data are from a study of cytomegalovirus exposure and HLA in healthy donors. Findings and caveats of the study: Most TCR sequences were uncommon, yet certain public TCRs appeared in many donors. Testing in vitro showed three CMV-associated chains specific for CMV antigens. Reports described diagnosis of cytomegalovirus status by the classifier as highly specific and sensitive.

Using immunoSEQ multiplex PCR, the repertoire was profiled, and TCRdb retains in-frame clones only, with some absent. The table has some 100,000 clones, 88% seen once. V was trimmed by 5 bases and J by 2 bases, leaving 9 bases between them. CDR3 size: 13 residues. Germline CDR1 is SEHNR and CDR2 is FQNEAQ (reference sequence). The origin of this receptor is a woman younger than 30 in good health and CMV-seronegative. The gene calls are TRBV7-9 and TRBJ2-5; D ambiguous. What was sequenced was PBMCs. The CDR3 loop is CASSENSQETQYF. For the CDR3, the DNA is TGTGCCAGCAGCGAAAACAGTCAAGAGACCCAGTACTTC.